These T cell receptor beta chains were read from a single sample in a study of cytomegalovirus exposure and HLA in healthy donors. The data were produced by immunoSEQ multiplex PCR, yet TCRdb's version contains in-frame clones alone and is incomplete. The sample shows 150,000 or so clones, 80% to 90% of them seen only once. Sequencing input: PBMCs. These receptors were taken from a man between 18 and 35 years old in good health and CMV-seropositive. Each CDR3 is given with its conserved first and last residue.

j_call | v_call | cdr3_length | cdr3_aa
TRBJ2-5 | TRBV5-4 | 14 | CASSTTGVQETQYF
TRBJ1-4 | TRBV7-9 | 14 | CASSLRQGNEKLFF
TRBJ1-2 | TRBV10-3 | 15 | CAISDRDRGWVGYTF
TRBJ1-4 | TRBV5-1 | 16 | CASSPEGRTGDEKLFF
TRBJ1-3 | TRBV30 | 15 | CAWSAGVGTGNTIYF
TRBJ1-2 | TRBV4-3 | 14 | CASSQDSLNYGYTF
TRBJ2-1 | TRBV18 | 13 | CASSGPNYNEQFF
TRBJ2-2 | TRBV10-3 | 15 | CAISEGTEHTGELFF
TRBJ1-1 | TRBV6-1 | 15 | CAPYPGQGMNTEAFF
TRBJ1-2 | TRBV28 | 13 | CASSPDMNYGYTF
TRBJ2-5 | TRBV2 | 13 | CASSDGVQETQYF
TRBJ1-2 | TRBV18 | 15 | CASSLKGDINYGYTF
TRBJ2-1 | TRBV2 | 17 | CASSVLAGGSDFYEQFF
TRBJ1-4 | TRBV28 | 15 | CASSRRVGREGGLVF
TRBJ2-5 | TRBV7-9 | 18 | CASSPGWVRQGGEETQYF